Shown below are 29 T cell receptor beta chains from a single sample sequenced in a study of blood T cell repertoires in COVID-19. Some clones are missing from TCRdb's copy, which holds only in-frame ones; the method was immunoSEQ multiplex PCR. The sample contains hundreds of thousands of clones, 85% to 90% of which appear only once. The sample comprised PBMCs or T cells enriched from blood (not recorded which). The receptor set was obtained from a man aged 45-65 years who had been exposed to COVID-19.

V and J are TRBV5-4 and TRBJ2-5; D not resolved. V was clipped by 4 bases and J by 7 bases, with 17 bases between them. Germline lookup yields CDR1 SGHNT and CDR2 YYREEE (reference sequence). This CDR3 has 14 amino acids. The CDR3 DNA is TGTGCCAGCAGCACACGACTCTCCGTAAGGACCCAGTACTTC. Its protein is CASSTRLSVRTQYF.

This chain connects TRBV18 to TRBJ2-1; TRBD1 aligns across 7 bases. The CDR3 covers 16 residues. Germline V gives CDR1 KGHSH, CDR2 LQKENI. V gave up 5 bases and J gave up 2 bases; unmatched junction bases: 9. The CDR3 DNA reads TGTGCCAGCTCATTATTTGCAGGGACAGCCTACAATGAGCAGTTCTTC. Its translation: CASSLFAGTAYNEQFF.

V is TRBV11-3 and J is TRBJ1-1; 11 bases fit TRBD1. Germline V lookup: CDR1 SGHNT, CDR2 YENEEA. The J segment lost 5 bases and the V segment lost 4 bases, leaving 6 bases of the junction unmatched. This CDR3 is built from 15 residues. In DNA, the CDR3 is TGTGCCAGCAGCTCGCGGGACAGGGGGTGGACTGAAGCTTTCTTT. This gives the protein CASSSRDRGWTEAFF.

The chain couples TRBV5-4 to TRBJ1-4, with 8 bases lining up with TRBD1. Germline V gives CDR1 SGHNT, CDR2 YYREEE (reference sequence). The length of the CDR3 is 15 residues. J was trimmed by 6 bases and V by 1 base; bases with no gene match: 5. The CDR3 coding sequence is TGTGCCAGCAGCTTGAAGACAGGGGAAGATGAAAAACTGTTTTTT. It yields the protein CASSLKTGEDEKLFF. Supplemented by reference TRBV5-4 and TRBJ1-4, the full variable domain reads ETGVTQSPTHLIKTRGQQVTLRCSSQSGHNTVSWYQQALGQGPQFIFQYYREEENGRGNFPPRFSGLQFPNYSSELNVNALELDDSALYLCASSLKTGEDEKLFFGSGTQLSVL.

The J gene is TRBJ2-5, the V gene TRBV5-6; 11 bases fit TRBD2. Trimming took 5 bases from V and 2 from J; bases not matched to a gene: 5. The CDR3 contains 15 residues. The V gene's germline CDR1 is SGHDT and CDR2 YYEEEE. The CDR3: CASSFTSGSQETQYF. The CDR3 nucleotides are TGTGCCAGCAGTTTTACTAGCGGGAGTCAAGAGACCCAGTACTTC.

This clone was detected only once. This chain connects TRBV5-4 to TRBJ2-1, with 11 bases that match TRBD2. The germline V gene encodes CDR1 SGHNT and CDR2 YYREEE (reference sequence). This CDR3 is 15 amino acids long. The trim removed 1 base at V and 5 bases at J, leaving 2 bases unmatched. The CDR3 is CASSLSSGGNNEQFF. Here the CDR3 DNA reads TGTGCCAGCAGCTTGTCTAGCGGGGGGAACAATGAGCAGTTCTTC.

The chain joins TRBV7-9 to TRBJ1-3, with TRBD1 matching over 7 bases. CDR1 SEHNR and CDR2 FQNEAQ come from the germline V gene (reference sequence). The CDR3 has 16 residues. The J segment lost 1 base and the V segment lost 5 bases, leaving 8 bases of the junction unmatched. The CDR3 reads CASSPPGQSSGNTIYF. The DNA of the CDR3 is TGTGCCAGCAGCCCCCCGGGACAGTCTTCTGGAAACACCATATATTTT.

The chain links TRBV5-1 to TRBJ1-4; tentative D call: TRBD1 (5 bases). This CDR3 region has 14 residues. V gave up 5 bases and J gave up 5 bases, with 13 bases separating them. CDR1 is SGHRS, CDR2 YFSETQ, per germline. CDR3 coding DNA: TGCGCCAGCAGTTCGGGACTGATCAATGAAAAACTGTTTTTT. Protein: CASSSGLINEKLFF.

This chain joins TRBV12-3 or TRBV12-4 and TRBJ1-5; the D is unclear. V lost 5 bases to trimming and J lost 6 bases, with 8 bases between them. CDR3 size: 12 residues. In DNA form, the CDR3 reads TGTGCCAGCAGTGAACGGAGTCAGCCCCAGCATTTT. Its translation: CASSERSQPQHF.

The chain uses TRBV2 and TRBJ1-2, with D perhaps matching TRBD1 (6 bases). Germline assignment: CDR1 SNHLY and CDR2 FYNNEI. The CDR3 has 14 amino acids. Trimming took off 4 bases at V and 5 bases at J, with 14 bases between the two ends. The CDR3, as DNA: TGTGCCAGCAGTGGGTATAGGACAGCTTATGGCTACACCTTC. Its translation is CASSGYRTAYGYTF.

The V call is TRBV5-1, the J call TRBJ2-3; the match to TRBD2 covers 10 bases. The CDR3 length is 16 residues. V shed 1 base and J 6 bases; nucleotides not matched to a gene: 8. Germline lookup yields CDR1 SGHRS and CDR2 YFSETQ. The CDR3 loop reads CASSLRASGRADTQYF. The CDR3, as DNA: TGCGCCAGCAGCTTGAGGGCTAGCGGGAGAGCTGATACGCAGTATTTT.

The chain combines TRBV27 with TRBJ2-3, with 8 bases lining up with TRBD2. The CDR3 consists of 15 residues. Unmatched junction bases numbered 6, after V lost 7 bases and J lost 0 bases. The V gene's germline CDR1 is MNHEY and CDR2 SMNVEV (reference sequence). CDR3 DNA: TGTGCCAGCACGTCGCCTAGCGGGAGCACAGATACGCAGTATTTT. Encoded protein: CASTSPSGSTDTQYF.

The gene calls are TRBV20-1 and TRBJ1-1; D is perhaps TRBD1 (5 bases). Germline V gene lookup returns CDR1 DFQATT and CDR2 SNEGSKA (reference sequence). V was shortened by 3 bases and J by 2 bases, with 13 bases between the two germline ends. The length of the CDR3 is 14 residues. CDR3 DNA: TGCAGTGCTAGTGCCTGGGGCCGTAACACTGAAGCTTTCTTT. This sequence encodes CSASAWGRNTEAFF.

The chain uses TRBV15 and TRBJ2-1; D remains unclear. Germline V gives CDR1 LNHNV, CDR2 YYDKDF (reference sequence). V was shortened by 0 bases and J by 5 bases, with 5 bases between the two germline ends. The CDR3 is 13 residues long. CDR3 DNA sequence: TGTGCCACCAGCAGAGATGCGAACAATGAGCAGTTCTTC. The encoded protein is CATSRDANNEQFF.

In DNA form, the CDR3 reads TGCACCACCGGGGGGAACTATGGCTACACCTTC. This gives the protein CTTGGNYGYTF. J is TRBJ1-2 and V is TRBV20-1; a weak D match, TRBD1 (5 bases). The CDR3 spans 11 residues. The germline V gene encodes CDR1 DFQATT and CDR2 SNEGSKA (reference sequence).

The chain has TRBV19 and TRBJ1-1, with 7 positions matching TRBD1. Trimming at V came to 7 bases and at J to 0 bases, leaving 8 bases not matched to a gene. Germline V gene data show CDR1 as LNHDA and CDR2 as SQIVND (reference sequence). The CDR3 has 15 amino acids. CDR3 sequence reads: CASTYRGLMNTEAFF. The CDR3 coding sequence is TGTGCCAGTACCTACAGGGGTCTGATGAACACTGAAGCTTTCTTT.

This clone came up once. The chain is built from TRBV5-1 and TRBJ1-4; 8 bases are a match to TRBD1. Losses at the gene ends were 3 bases for V and 10 bases for J; bases not matched to a gene: 11. The germline CDR1 and CDR2 sequences are SGHRS and YFSETQ. The CDR3 totals 15 residues. The CDR3 DNA follows: TGCGCCAGCAGCTCAAAGACAGGGGAGTCGAGAAAACTGTTTTTT. Translation: CASSSKTGESRKLFF.

J is TRBJ1-5 and V is TRBV7-9, with 7 bases identical to TRBD1. This CDR3 has 16 amino acids. Germline lookup yields CDR1 SEHNR and CDR2 FQNEAQ (reference sequence). With V trimmed by 1 base and J by 0 bases, 3 bases remained unmatched. The CDR3 sequence is CASSLVKGASNQPQHF. DNA for the CDR3: TGTGCCAGCAGCTTAGTTAAGGGGGCTAGCAATCAGCCCCAGCATTTT. The full variable domain, its missing parts supplied by reference TRBV7-9 and TRBJ1-5, is DTGVSQNPRHKITKRGQNVTFRCDPISEHNRLYWYRQTLGQGPEFLTYFQNEAQLEKSRLLSDRFSAERPKGSFSTLEIQRTEQGDSAMYLCASSLVKGASNQPQHFGDGTRLSIL.

This chain links TRBV28 with TRBJ1-2; D is unclear. CDR1 MDHEN and CDR2 SYDVKM come from the germline V gene. The CDR3 sequence is 15 residues long. V lost 2 bases and J lost 8, with 18 bases in between. For the CDR3, the DNA is TGTGCCAGCAGTTTACCCTATGGGCAGGCGGGCGGCTACACCTTC. This codes for CASSLPYGQAGGYTF.

The V and J genes are TRBV5-1 and TRBJ1-1; 7 positions agree with TRBD1. The CDR3 length is 11 residues. Trimming took 4 bases from V and 12 from J; bases not matched to a gene: 6. Per the germline V gene, CDR1 is SGHRS and CDR2 is YFSETQ. The CDR3 DNA sequence: TGCGCCAGCAGCGCCACAGGGGTACCTTTCTTT. It codes for CASSATGVPFF.

This rearrangement joins TRBV30 to TRBJ1-5; a weak D match, TRBD1 (5 bases). From germline, CDR1 is GTSNPN and CDR2 SVGIG (reference sequence). This CDR3 has 13 amino acids. V was trimmed by 2 bases and J by 6 bases, leaving 11 bases between them. CDR3 sequence reads: CAWSPQASQPQHF. As DNA, the CDR3 is TGTGCCTGGAGTCCACAGGCTTCTCAGCCCCAGCATTTT.

This chain connects TRBV11-2 to TRBJ2-3; a possible D gene is TRBD2 (6 bases). CDR1 SGHAT and CDR2 FQNNGV come from the germline V gene. The CDR3 has 16 residues. V was clipped by 5 bases and J by 6 bases, with 21 bases between them. In nucleotides, the CDR3 is TGTGCCAGCAGCCCCCCCTTGCGGGACCGCAGGGATACGCAGTATTTT. Its translation is CASSPPLRDRRDTQYF.

The rearrangement links TRBV6-5 to TRBJ1-2; 7 bases agree with TRBD1. The trim removed 2 bases at V and 7 bases at J, leaving 4 bases unmatched. Looked up from germline, CDR1 is MNHEY and CDR2 is SVGAGI. The CDR3 consists of 13 residues. The CDR3: CASSYRGRGGYTF. As DNA, the CDR3 is TGTGCCAGCAGTTACAGGGGGCGGGGTGGCTACACCTTC.

V gene TRBV3-1 (or the pseudogene TRBV3-2) combines with J gene TRBJ2-7; weak D call: TRBD1 (6 bases). The V gene lost 4 bases and the J gene lost 3 bases, with 16 bases spanning the gap. CDR1 and CDR2 (germline): LGHDT, YNNKEL (reference sequence). The CDR3 loop spans 15 amino acids. The CDR3 loop is CASSPLGDTHYEQYF. The CDR3 DNA reads as TGTGCCAGCAGCCCCCTCGGGGACACCCACTACGAGCAGTACTTC.

This clone showed up just once. The rearrangement links TRBV9 to TRBJ1-2; possibly TRBD1 for D (5 bases). V lost 0 bases, J lost 5 bases, and 11 bases lay in between. The CDR3 extends over 14 amino acids. The germline V gene has CDR1 SGDLS and CDR2 YYNGEE. Written as DNA, the CDR3 is TGTGCCAGCAGCGTAGCTCAAGGGACTTATGGCTACACCTTC. Its protein product is CASSVAQGTYGYTF.

This chain joins TRBV5-1 and TRBJ2-1; the match to TRBD2 covers 7 bases. The V segment lost 1 base and the J segment 7 bases; nucleotides outside the gene matches: 8. This CDR3 is 15 amino acids long. Germline V gene lookup returns CDR1 SGHRS and CDR2 YFSETQ. The CDR3 protein is CASSLWEGRWNEQFF. Here the CDR3 DNA reads TGCGCCAGCAGCTTGTGGGAGGGCCGATGGAATGAGCAGTTCTTC. Using reference TRBV5-1 and TRBJ2-1 for the parts outside the CDR3, the full variable domain is KAGVTQTPRYLIKTRGQQVTLSCSPISGHRSVSWYQQTPGQGLQFLFEYFSETQRNKGNFPGRFSGRQFSNSRSEMNVSTLELGDSALYLCASSLWEGRWNEQFFGPGTRLTVL.

Concerning this clone: This CDR3 is also generated by other DNA sequences in the sample. The chain carries TRBV7-9 and TRBJ1-3; tentative D call: TRBD1 (5 bases). The germline V gene encodes CDR1 SEHNR and CDR2 FQNEAQ (reference sequence). V was shortened by 3 bases and J by 4 bases, with 13 bases between the two germline ends. CDR3 length equals 15 residues. CDR3: CASSFTTGYGNTIYF. DNA of the CDR3: TGTGCCAGCAGCTTTACTACAGGCTACGGAAACACCATATATTTT.

The V call is TRBV3-1 (or the pseudogene TRBV3-2), the J call TRBJ1-6; D gene ambiguous. The CDR3 is 18 amino acids. From germline, CDR1 is LGHDT and CDR2 YNNKEL (reference sequence). Trimming pared 5 bases from V and 0 bases from J, leaving 17 bases between. The CDR3 DNA reads TGTGCCAGCAGCTCCTTCGGAGTCTCGGGCTCCTATAATTCACCCCTCCACTTT. This encodes CASSSFGVSGSYNSPLHF.

The rearrangement joins TRBV5-6 to TRBJ1-4; D gene unclear. Germline assignment: CDR1 SGHDT and CDR2 YYEEEE. Trimming shortened V by 1 base and J by 3 bases, and 7 bases separated the two germline ends. This CDR3 is built from 14 residues. The DNA of the CDR3 is TGTGCCAGCAGCTTGACGAGTGCTAATGAAAAACTGTTTTTT. It codes for CASSLTSANEKLFF.